The 32 T cell receptor beta chains below all came from one sample that was sequenced in a study of monozygotic twins with inflammatory bowel disease. TCRdb re-called the 5' RACE reads, yielding one record per CDR3 amino acid sequence without DNA. The listing records approximately 390,000 distinct CDR3 sequences. What was sequenced was blood. These receptors originate from a human donor with ulcerative colitis or Crohn's disease, or a healthy co-twin of an affected twin (not recorded which).

This chain joins TRBV30 and TRBJ1-2. This CDR3 is built from 11 residues. Germline assignment: CDR1 GTSNPN and CDR2 SVGIG (reference sequence). The CDR3 spells CAWSRPHGYTF.

The chain employs TRBV18 and TRBJ1-1; TCRdb's D call of TRBD1 is untestable without DNA. This CDR3 region has 15 residues. The V gene's germline CDR1 is KGHSH and CDR2 LQKENI. CDR3 sequence: CASSPAGYGSTEAFF.

The chain uses TRBV7-8 and TRBJ2-1; the TCRdb call, TRBD1, lacks DNA for checking. CDR1 and CDR2 (germline): SGHVS, FQNEAQ. The CDR3 has 18 residues. This CDR3 reads CASSLPLGSGGRPNEQFF. The complete variable domain, with remaining parts taken from reference TRBV7-8 and TRBJ2-1, reads GAGVSQSPRYKVAKRGQDVALRCDPISGHVSLFWYQQALGQGPEFLTYFQNEAQLDKSGLPSDRFFAERPEGSVSTLKIQRTQQEDSAVYLCASSLPLGSGGRPNEQFFGPGTRLTVL.

The chain carries TRBV4-3 and TRBJ2-7; absent DNA, TCRdb's TRBD2 call cannot be checked. The CDR3 length is 15 residues. Germline V gene sequence: CDR1 LGHNA, CDR2 YSLEER. The CDR3 loop is CASSQEGREKDEQYF.

The chain carries TRBV20-1 and TRBJ1-4; the TCRdb call, TRBD1, lacks DNA for checking. Germline CDR1 reads DFQATT; CDR2 reads SNEGSKA (reference sequence). The CDR3 runs 13 residues. The CDR3 sequence: CSATTVANEKLFF.

V is TRBV9 and J is TRBJ1-1; TCRdb proposes TRBD1, but this gene call is untestable without DNA. The CDR3 covers 16 residues. Germline lookup yields CDR1 SGDLS and CDR2 YYNGEE. The chain's CDR3 is CASSVLGQGVLSEAFF.

This chain links TRBV4-2 with TRBJ1-3; TCRdb gives TRBD1 as the D gene, but with no DNA this cannot be confirmed. The germline gives CDR1 LGHNA, CDR2 YNFKEQ. The CDR3 consists of 16 residues. The CDR3 loop reads CASSQPTGFSGNTIYF.

The gene calls are TRBV28 and TRBJ2-7; TCRdb proposes TRBD2, but this gene call is untestable without DNA. There are 15 residues in the CDR3. In germline, CDR1 is MDHEN, CDR2 SYDVKM. CDR3 residues: CASSTAGLAGDEQYF.

This chain uses TRBV5-4 with TRBJ2-3; TCRdb names TRBD2, which stays unverified in the absence of DNA. The length of the CDR3 is 14 residues. The germline V gene has CDR1 SGHNT and CDR2 YYREEE (reference sequence). The CDR3 sequence is CASSSLGEADTQYF.

The V call is TRBV7-2, the J call TRBJ2-5; TCRdb returns TRBD2, unconfirmable since there is no DNA. This CDR3 comprises 16 residues. Germline V lookup: CDR1 SGHTA, CDR2 FQGNSA. CDR3 sequence: CASSLATGRAVETQYF.

The genes are TRBV7-2 and TRBJ2-7. Germline CDR1 is SGHTA and CDR2 is FQGNSA. The CDR3 totals 15 residues. CDR3 loop: CASSFNYRGEDEQYF.

J is TRBJ1-5 and V is TRBV15; lacking DNA, the TRBD1 call made by TCRdb goes unchecked. CDR3 length: 15 amino acids. CDR1 is LNHNV, CDR2 YYDKDF, per germline (reference sequence). CDR3: CATSRPGTVDQPQHF.

This chain connects TRBV30 to TRBJ1-5; the D call from TCRdb, TRBD1, cannot be confirmed without DNA. This CDR3 region has 14 residues. Germline values: CDR1 GTSNPN, CDR2 SVGIG (reference sequence). The CDR3 reads CAWKGGRENQPQHF.

The chain has TRBV20-1 and TRBJ2-1. This CDR3 region has 17 residues. CDR1 is DFQATT and CDR2 is SNEGSKA in the germline V gene (reference sequence). Here the CDR3 reads CSARDVREGVPYNEQFF.

The V and J genes are TRBV6-5 and TRBJ2-7; TCRdb's assignment of TRBD1 cannot be checked, as there is no DNA. The CDR3 loop spans 12 amino acids. Germline CDR1 is MNHEY and CDR2 is SVGAGI. This CDR3 reads CATRDTAYEQYF.

V gene TRBV7-2 combines with J gene TRBJ1-2. CDR3 length equals 12 residues. Germline CDR1 is SGHTA and CDR2 is FQGNSA. The CDR3 spells CASSPPAGGYTF.

The chain recombines TRBV6-5 with TRBJ2-1; the TCRdb call, TRBD2, lacks DNA for checking. This CDR3 has 16 amino acids. Per the germline V gene, CDR1 is MNHEY and CDR2 is SVGAGI. The CDR3 protein is CASSYSIGLVFNEQFF.

This chain links TRBV14 with TRBJ2-3. CDR3 length equals 14 residues. Per the germline V gene, CDR1 is SGHDN and CDR2 is FVKESK. CDR3 in amino acids: CASSQEGFADTQYF.

V gene TRBV7-2 combines with J gene TRBJ2-6; with no DNA, the TCRdb D assignment of TRBD2 cannot be verified. Germline V gene sequence: CDR1 SGHTA, CDR2 FQGNSA. The CDR3 sequence is 17 residues long. CDR3 sequence reads: CASSIQGGVSGANVLTF.

The V call is TRBV12-3 or TRBV12-4, the J call TRBJ2-2. The CDR3 is 16 amino acids. CDR3 loop: CASSLAGHPQTGELFF.

J is TRBJ1-2 and V is TRBV5-1. The length of the CDR3 is 14 residues. The V gene's germline CDR1 is SGHRS and CDR2 YFSETQ. CDR3 loop: CASSLDFLEDGYTF. Supplemented by reference TRBV5-1 and TRBJ1-2, the full variable domain reads KAGVTQTPRYLIKTRGQQVTLSCSPISGHRSVSWYQQTPGQGLQFLFEYFSETQRNKGNFPGRFSGRQFSNSRSEMNVSTLELGDSALYLCASSLDFLEDGYTFGSGTRLTVV.

The chain uses TRBV27 and TRBJ2-7; as DNA is missing, the TRBD1 call by TCRdb cannot be tested. Germline values: CDR1 MNHEY, CDR2 SMNVEV (reference sequence). The CDR3 is 12 amino acids. This CDR3 is CASSLQGGEQYF.

The chain employs TRBV6-1 and TRBJ1-2. This CDR3 spans 13 amino acids. In germline, CDR1 is MNHNS, CDR2 SASEGT. The CDR3 spells CASGGGPYYGYTF.

The chain has TRBV19 and TRBJ2-5. The CDR3 has 13 residues. The germline V gene has CDR1 LNHDA and CDR2 SQIVND (reference sequence). This CDR3 is CASSIGDLETQYF.

The CDR3: CASSQQQAGVYEQYF. This chain joins TRBV4-1 and TRBJ2-7. Germline V CDR1 and CDR2: MGHRA, YSYEKL. The CDR3 runs to 15 residues.

This chain links TRBV10-3 with TRBJ2-1; TCRdb's D call, TRBD1, is unchecked because there is no DNA. From germline, CDR1 is ENHRY and CDR2 SYGVKD. CDR3 length equals 19 residues. CDR3 protein: CAISESGSDTPPQYNEQFF.

The V call is TRBV7-9, the J call TRBJ2-1; TCRdb lists TRBD2, though no DNA is available to test this call. The CDR3 is 15 amino acids. Germline CDR1 and CDR2: SEHNR and FQNEAQ (reference sequence). CDR3 amino acids: CASSLRELAGWEQFF.

The rearrangement links TRBV3-1 to TRBJ2-2; TCRdb calls TRBD2, which cannot be checked without DNA. The CDR3 contains 16 residues. The germline gives CDR1 LGHDT, CDR2 YNNKEL (reference sequence). CDR3 region: CASSQAGRGAAGELFF.

The chain is built from TRBV2 and TRBJ2-5; TCRdb's D call, TRBD2, is unchecked because there is no DNA. This CDR3 has 18 amino acids. The germline V gene encodes CDR1 SNHLY and CDR2 FYNNEI. The CDR3 region is CASSEAEGLAAARETQYF.

The V gene is TRBV30, the J gene TRBJ1-1. The CDR3 loop spans 13 amino acids. CDR1 and CDR2 from the germline V gene are GTSNPN and SVGIG (reference sequence). The CDR3 loop reads CAWASDVNTEAFF. The complete variable domain, with remaining parts taken from reference TRBV30 and TRBJ1-1, reads SQTIHQWPATLVQPVGSPLSLECTVEGTSNPNLYWYRQAAGRGLQLLFYSVGIGQISSEVPQNLSASRPQDRQFILSSKKLLLSDSGFYLCAWASDVNTEAFFGQGTRLTVV.

This chain links TRBV11-3 with TRBJ2-1; TCRdb proposes TRBD1, but this gene call is untestable without DNA. From germline, CDR1 is SGHNT and CDR2 YENEEA. There are 13 residues in the CDR3. The CDR3: CASSGIQGNEQFF.

The chain is built from TRBV3-1 and TRBJ1-1. There are 14 residues in the CDR3. Germline CDR1 is LGHDT and CDR2 is YNNKEL (reference sequence). This CDR3 is CASSQMKGNTEAFF.